This T cell receptor (beta chain) was sequenced in a study of radiotherapy plus CTLA-4 blockade in lung cancer. This table comes from immunoSEQ multiplex PCR, and its TCRdb copy is limited to in-frame clones, with some not included. This table holds around 63,000 clones, 70% to 80% found once. CDR1 is LNHNV, CDR2 YYDKDF, per germline (reference sequence). Trimming left V 3 bases short and J 5 bases short, with 13 bases between. This CDR3 region has 14 residues. The source was peripheral blood, collected from a patient treated with radiotherapy plus ipilimumab. This receptor was obtained from a human donor with non-small cell lung cancer whose response to radiotherapy plus ipilimumab could not be evaluated. Some clones in this sample may be carry-over from other donors' samples. This sequence joins TRBV15 and TRBJ2-5; the D is unclear. The DNA of the CDR3 is TGTGCCACCAGCAGCTCGAGCCCCCGGGAGACCCAGTACTTC. It codes for CATSSSSPRETQYF. Complete variable domain (other parts from reference TRBV15 and TRBJ2-5): DAMVIQNPRYQVTQFGKPVTLSCSQTLNHNVMYWYQQKSSQAPKLLFHYYDKDFNNEADTPDNFQSRRPNTSFCFLDIRSPGLGDTAMYLCATSSSSPRETQYFGPGTRLLVL.